The clone carrying this TCR beta chain was counted between two and nine times. Its target is unknown. Germline V gene lookup returns CDR1 LNHNV and CDR2 YYDKDF (reference sequence). V shed 0 bases and J 0 bases; nucleotides not matched to a gene: 4. CDR3 length: 17 residues. A lack of ophthalmopathy progression within 18 months defined stable Graves' hyperthyroidism. In patients aged 18 to 65, hyperthyroidism was newly diagnosed, with duration under 2 months. This specimen belongs to a study of T cells in Graves' hyperthyroidism and ophthalmopathy. Researchers amplified the TCR beta CDR3 regions from RNA transcripts. First-round RT-PCR targeting the TCR CDR3 was performed with the HTBI primer set. TCRdb called the multiplex PCR reads again in MiXCR, with one record for every CDR3 protein. This table holds a few hundred thousand distinct CDR3 sequences, 46% found once. Regarding the study as a whole: Model output signaled ophthalmopathy a median roughly 6 months ahead of onset.

The J gene is TRBJ2-3, the V gene TRBV15, with 9 bases that match TRBD2. Sample: peripheral blood or thyroid tissue (not recorded which). The receptor comes from a young woman with Graves' hyperthyroidism. As DNA, the CDR3 is TGTGCCACCAGCAGAGACCCTAGCGGGGAAAGCACAGATACGCAGTATTTT. This translates into CATSRDPSGESTDTQYF.